These 20 T cell receptor beta chains were sequenced from one sample in a study of blood T cells in healthy people across ages (dated by TCRdb to about 2015). Libraries came from 5' RACE. The sequencer was an Illumina HiSeq 2500. A second PCR of about 7 to 12 cycles was run with a J-beta primer mix and a sample-barcoded 5' primer. The public reads were quality trimmed at Q25 with fastp and then assembled into clones with MiXCR by TCRdb, keeping productive beta chains. Rows are combined by CDR3 protein, so each entry shows the most common genes and DNA. The sample includes 660,000 or so distinct CDR3 sequences, with roughly 50% observed a single time. The ten largest make up over 35% of the sample. Sequenced input: blood. Receptors originate from a man between 60 and 75 years old in good health.

The rearrangement uses TRBV7-9 and TRBJ2-3; 8 nucleotides agree with TRBD2. The CDR3 totals 16 residues. Germline loops: CDR1 SEHNR, CDR2 FQNEAQ (reference sequence). V lost 5 bases to trimming and J lost 4 bases; unmatched junction nucleotides: 11. The CDR3 loop is CASSPPGRGRADTQYF. The CDR3, as DNA: TGTGCCAGCAGCCCACCCGGGAGGGGCCGCGCAGATACGCAGTATTTT.

The rearrangement links TRBV11-2 to TRBJ2-7; D gene ambiguous. V was cut by 1 base and J by 7 bases, with 8 bases left in between. Germline V gene sequence: CDR1 SGHAT, CDR2 FQNNGV. This CDR3 is 12 amino acids long. The CDR3 reads CASSLGANEQYF. The CDR3, as DNA: TGTGCCAGCAGCTTAGGAGCAAATGAGCAGTACTTC.

V is TRBV27 and J is TRBJ2-5; no clear D. The tail of the sequence fits TRBJ2-7 better, so the J call may be wrong. CDR3 size: 15 residues. CDR1 and CDR2 from the germline V gene are MNHEY and SMNVEV (reference sequence). DNA for the CDR3: TGTGCCAGCAGCCCCCGACTGGGGTTGAGCGTCGAGCAGTACTTC. It is translated as CASSPRLGLSVEQYF.

This chain joins TRBV5-1 and TRBJ2-3, with TRBD2 matching 14 bases. V gave up 3 bases and J gave up 0 bases; unmatched junction bases: 6. The CDR3 length is 18 residues. CDR1 and CDR2 (germline): SGHRS, YFSETQ. CDR3 DNA: TGCGCCAGCAGCTCCGGGACTAGCGGGAGACAAAGCACAGATACGCAGTATTTT. This encodes CASSSGTSGRQSTDTQYF.

This rearrangement joins TRBV9 to TRBJ2-5; unclear D gene. Looked up from germline, CDR1 is SGDLS and CDR2 is YYNGEE. The CDR3 has 13 residues. Trimming removed 0 bases at V and 11 bases at J, with 14 bases between. CDR3 in DNA: TGTGCCAGCAGCGTAGGGCCCGAAAATGGGCAGTACTTC. Its protein product is CASSVGPENGQYF.

Only a few counts were recorded for this clonotype. This sequence joins TRBV6-2 or TRBV6-3 and TRBJ1-6, with 7 bases fitting TRBD1. Germline CDR1 reads MNHEY; CDR2 reads SVGEGT. The J segment lost 10 bases and the V segment lost 6 bases, leaving 6 bases of the junction unmatched. There are 13 residues in the CDR3. The CDR3 DNA follows: TGTGCCAGCAGCGACAGGGAGATCTCACCCCTCCACTTT. Encoded protein: CASSDREISPLHF.

This chain joins TRBV6-6 and TRBJ2-3, with 10 bases aligning to TRBD2. From germline, CDR1 is MNHNY and CDR2 SVGAGI (reference sequence). The CDR3 contains 15 residues. The trim removed 6 bases at V and 4 bases at J, leaving 7 bases unmatched. DNA for the CDR3: TGTGCCAGCAGCCACGGTAGCGGGGGGTCAGATACGCAGTATTTT. It translates to CASSHGSGGSDTQYF.

V and J are TRBV24-1 and TRBJ2-1; 9 bases are shared with TRBD2. Germline V lookup: CDR1 KGHDR, CDR2 SFDVKD. With 3 bases clipped from V and 8 bases from J, the junction kept 7 bases outside the gene matches. The CDR3 has 15 residues. The CDR3 protein is CATSDPERGADEQFF. CDR3 DNA: TGTGCCACCAGTGATCCTGAGCGGGGGGCGGATGAGCAGTTCTTC.

The chain uses TRBV12-3 or TRBV12-4 and TRBJ2-2; 7 nucleotides line up with TRBD1. Trimming removed 4 bases from V and 7 bases from J; junction bases left unmatched: 3. The CDR3 loop spans 13 amino acids. CDR3 in amino acids: CASSSQGDGELFF. Written as DNA, the CDR3 is TGTGCCAGCAGTTCCCAGGGGGACGGGGAGCTGTTTTTT.

This rearrangement joins TRBV7-2 to TRBJ2-1; perhaps TRBD1 as D (5 bases). Germline loops: CDR1 SGHTA, CDR2 FQGNSA. The CDR3 covers 14 residues. V shed 0 bases and J shed 6 bases, with 9 bases lying between them. The CDR3 loop reads CASSLASQGNEQFF. CDR3 in DNA: TGTGCCAGCAGCTTAGCGTCCCAGGGCAATGAGCAGTTCTTC.

The chain couples TRBV4-2 to TRBJ2-7; 9 bases agree with TRBD1. This CDR3 is 14 amino acids long. The ends lost 1 base at V and 12 bases at J; junction bases unmatched: 10. CDR1 is LGHNA and CDR2 is YNFKEQ in the germline V gene. CDR3 DNA sequence: TGTGCCAGCAGCCAAGCGGTTCTCGGGACAGGGACGTACTTC. The encoded protein is CASSQAVLGTGTYF.

V usage is TRBV2 and J usage is TRBJ2-1; D is tentatively TRBD1 or TRBD2 (5 bases each). This CDR3 has 16 residues. Germline-derived CDR1 and CDR2 are SNHLY and FYNNEI. V gave up 6 bases and J gave up 6 bases, with 21 bases separating them. CDR3: CASSDYRDRPSNEQFF. CDR3 coding DNA: TGTGCCAGCAGCGACTACCGGGACCGTCCTTCCAATGAGCAGTTCTTC.

This chain's CDR3 is CASTPDVGHGYTF. The CDR3 DNA reads as TGTGCCAGCACCCCCGATGTAGGTCATGGCTACACCTTC. The V gene is TRBV12-3 or TRBV12-4, the J gene TRBJ1-2; no firm D call. Trimming shortened V by 7 bases and J by 6 bases, and 15 bases separated the two germline ends. The CDR3 is 13 amino acids.

The chain carries TRBV4-1 and TRBJ2-1, with D possibly called TRBD1 or TRBD2 (5 bases each). Trimming removed 1 base from V and 4 bases from J, with 11 bases in between. This CDR3 has 15 residues. Germline CDR1 reads MGHRA; CDR2 reads YSYEKL. CDR3 sequence (DNA): TGCGCCAGCAGCCAAGTACCGGGGCCTTACAATGAGCAGTTCTTC. Encoded protein: CASSQVPGPYNEQFF.

The CDR3 reads CASSQSTDNEQFF. CDR3 coding DNA: TGTGCCAGCAGCCAATCCACCGACAATGAGCAGTTCTTC. The chain couples TRBV3-1 to TRBJ2-1; unclear D gene. V dropped 2 bases and J dropped 5 bases, with 7 bases sitting between them. Germline V lookup: CDR1 LGHDT, CDR2 YNNKEL (reference sequence). This CDR3 is 13 amino acids long.

This chain uses TRBV5-1 with TRBJ2-1; perhaps TRBD2 as D (5 bases). V dropped 4 bases and J dropped 7 bases, with 18 bases sitting between them. The germline V gene encodes CDR1 SGHRS and CDR2 YFSETQ. The CDR3 sequence is 15 residues long. CDR3 residues: CASSPSFGGGNEQFF. In DNA form, the CDR3 reads TGCGCCAGCAGCCCCTCTTTCGGAGGCGGTAATGAGCAGTTCTTC.

The rearrangement joins TRBV15 to TRBJ2-3; 9 positions agree with TRBD1. CDR1 and CDR2 from the germline V gene are LNHNV and YYDKDF (reference sequence). V trimming: 1 base; J trimming: 5 bases; junction bases outside the gene matches: 10. CDR3 size: 17 residues. The CDR3 loop reads CATSRGGAGTGLDTQYF. CDR3 DNA: TGTGCCACCAGCAGAGGAGGAGCCGGGACAGGGTTAGATACGCAGTATTTT.

The chain recombines TRBV7-6 with TRBJ2-7, with a possible D match to TRBD2 (6 bases). This CDR3 spans 14 amino acids. The V gene's germline CDR1 is SGHVS and CDR2 FNYEAQ. The V and J ends lost 2 bases and 6 bases respectively, with 14 bases between them. The CDR3 protein is CASSLSGSGPEQYF. The CDR3 DNA sequence: TGTGCCAGCAGCTTAAGCGGGTCGGGACCCGAGCAGTACTTC. Full variable domain (outside the CDR3, taken from reference TRBV7-6 and TRBJ2-7): GAGVSQSPRYKVTKRGQDVALRCDPISGHVSLYWYRQALGQGPEFLTYFNYEAQQDKSGLPNDRFSAERPEGSISTLTIQRTEQRDSAMYRCASSLSGSGPEQYFGPGTRLTVT.

A remark on this clonotype: A much larger clone lies one base from this, so it may be a read error. This chain connects TRBV11-1 to TRBJ2-5, with TRBD2 matching over 9 bases. The length of the CDR3 is 16 residues. Germline CDR1 and CDR2: SGHAT and FQDESV (reference sequence). CDR3 sequence (DNA): TGCGCCAGCAGCCCGAGGGTAGCGGGGGCACAAGAGACCCAGTACTTC. This gives the protein CASSPRVAGAQETQYF.

Written as DNA, the CDR3 is TGTGCCAGCAGCCATCAGGGATGGGGGCAAGAGACCCAGTACTTC. It encodes CASSHQGWGQETQYF. The V gene is TRBV3-1, the J gene TRBJ2-5, with D tentatively TRBD1 or TRBD2 (5 bases each). The CDR3 is 15 amino acids. Trimming cost V 3 bases and J 2 bases, with 13 bases left between them. The germline V gene encodes CDR1 LGHDT and CDR2 YNNKEL (reference sequence).